This record covers a single TCR beta chain. Clones were read by immunoSEQ multiplex PCR, and TCRdb kept only the in-frame ones, dropping some. The table includes 80,000 to 100,000 clones, approximately 95% detected once. The sample comes from a study of technical replicates of blood from a handful of donors. This CDR3 has 12 amino acids. Trimming took 5 bases from V and 4 from J, leaving 6 bases between them. Per germline, CDR1 MDHEN and CDR2 SYDVKM. The TCR was taken from a human donor in good health. V and J are TRBV28 and TRBJ1-5; no reliable D call. The sequenced sample consisted of T cells isolated from PBMCs. CDR3 sequence (DNA): TGTGCCAGCAGTCAGTGGAATCAGCCCCAGCATTTT. Its translation is CASSQWNQPQHF. The full variable domain, its missing parts supplied by reference TRBV28 and TRBJ1-5, is DVKVTQSSRYLVKRTGEKVFLECVQDMDHENMFWYRQDPGLGLRLIYFSYDVKMKEKGDIPEGYSVSREKKERFSLILESASTNQTSMYLCASSQWNQPQHFGDGTRLSIL.